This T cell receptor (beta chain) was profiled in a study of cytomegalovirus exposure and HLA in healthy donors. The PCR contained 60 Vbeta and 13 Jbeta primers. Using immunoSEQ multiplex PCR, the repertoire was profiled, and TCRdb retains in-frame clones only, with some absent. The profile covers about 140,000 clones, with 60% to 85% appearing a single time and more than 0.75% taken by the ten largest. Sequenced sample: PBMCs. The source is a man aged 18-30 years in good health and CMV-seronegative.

CDR3 amino acids: CASSYSTGSGSEQYF. The CDR3 DNA reads TGTGCCAGCAGTTACTCGACAGGGTCAGGGAGCGAGCAGTACTTC. This chain links TRBV6-5 with TRBJ2-7, with 7 nucleotides matching TRBD1. The V gene's germline CDR1 is MNHEY and CDR2 SVGAGI. The CDR3 totals 15 residues. V gave up 0 bases and J gave up 6 bases; unmatched junction bases: 8.